The present T cell receptor beta chain was sequenced within a study of cytomegalovirus exposure and HLA in healthy donors. Findings and limits, study-wide: Presence/absence analyses assumed roughly uniform sequencing depth across donors, which may not hold. Being productive about 90% or about 30% of the time was typical of most TCR beta V segments in an earlier analysis. Follow-up analysis later connected one missense variant in DCLRE1C with trimming of TCR beta V- and J-genes.

Regarding this clone: The antigen is unknown.

Germline CDR1 and CDR2: SGHTA and FQGNSA. The J segment lost 4 bases and the V segment lost 2 bases, leaving 3 bases of the junction unmatched. The CDR3 is 15 amino acids. The PCR made use of 60 Vbeta and 13 Jbeta primers. Libraries were prepared by immunoSEQ multiplex PCR; TCRdb keeps only in-frame clonotypes and omits some of them. Found here are more than 85,000 clones, 79% of them singletons; the top ten hold 5% to 8%. The chain carries TRBV7-2 and TRBJ1-4; 8 bases fit TRBD1. The sequence was collected from a man aged 30 to 45 in good health and CMV-seropositive. The sequencing input was PBMCs. In DNA, the CDR3 is TGTGCCAGCAGCTTATCAACAGGGGGTAATGAAAAACTGTTTTTT. Translating gives CASSLSTGGNEKLFF. Variable domain in full (rest from reference TRBV7-2 and TRBJ1-4): GAGVSQSPSNKVTEKGKDVELRCDPISGHTALYWYRQSLGQGLEFLIYFQGNSAPDKSGLPSDRFSAERTGGSVSTLTIQRTQQEDSAVYLCASSLSTGGNEKLFFGSGTQLSVL.